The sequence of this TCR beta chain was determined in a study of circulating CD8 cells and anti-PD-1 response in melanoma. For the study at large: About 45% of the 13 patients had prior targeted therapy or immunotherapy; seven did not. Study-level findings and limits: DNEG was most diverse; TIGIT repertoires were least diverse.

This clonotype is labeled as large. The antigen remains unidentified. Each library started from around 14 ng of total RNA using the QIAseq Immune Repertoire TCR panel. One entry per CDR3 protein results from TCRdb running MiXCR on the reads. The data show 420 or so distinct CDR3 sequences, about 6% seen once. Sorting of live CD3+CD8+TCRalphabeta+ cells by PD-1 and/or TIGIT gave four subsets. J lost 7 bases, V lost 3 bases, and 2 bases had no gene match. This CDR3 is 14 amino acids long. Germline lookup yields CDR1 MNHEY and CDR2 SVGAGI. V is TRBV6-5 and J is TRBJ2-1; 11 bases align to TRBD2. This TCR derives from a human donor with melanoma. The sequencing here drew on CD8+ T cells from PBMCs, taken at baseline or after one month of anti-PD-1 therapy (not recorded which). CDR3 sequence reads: CASSYGTSGNEQFF. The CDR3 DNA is TGTGCCAGCAGTTATGGGACTAGCGGTAATGAGCAGTTCTTC.